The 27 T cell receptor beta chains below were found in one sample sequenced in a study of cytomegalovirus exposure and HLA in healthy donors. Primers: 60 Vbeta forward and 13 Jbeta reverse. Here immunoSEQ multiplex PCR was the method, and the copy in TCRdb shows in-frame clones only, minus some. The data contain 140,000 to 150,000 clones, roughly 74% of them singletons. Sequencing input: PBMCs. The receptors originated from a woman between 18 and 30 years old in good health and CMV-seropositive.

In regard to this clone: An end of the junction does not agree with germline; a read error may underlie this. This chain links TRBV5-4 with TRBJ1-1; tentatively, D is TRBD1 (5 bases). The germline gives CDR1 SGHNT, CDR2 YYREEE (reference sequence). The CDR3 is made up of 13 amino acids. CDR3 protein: CASTLGLGAEAFF. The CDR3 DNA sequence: TGTGCCAGCACCTTGGGGCTCGGGGCTGAAGCTTTCTTT.

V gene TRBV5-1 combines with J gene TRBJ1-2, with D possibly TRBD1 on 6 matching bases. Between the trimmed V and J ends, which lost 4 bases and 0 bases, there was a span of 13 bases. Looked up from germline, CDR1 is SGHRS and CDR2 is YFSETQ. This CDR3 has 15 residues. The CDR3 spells CASSPLGAANYGYTF. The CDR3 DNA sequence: TGCGCCAGCAGCCCCCTGGGGGCAGCTAACTATGGCTACACCTTC.

As DNA, the CDR3 is TGTGCCAGTAGTATAGTGCGCGGACTAGCGGGGGAAGAGACCCAGTACTTC. It encodes CASSIVRGLAGEETQYF. The chain is built from TRBV19 and TRBJ2-5; 13 bases line up with TRBD2. V was clipped by 1 base and J by 3 bases; unmatched bases: 5. CDR1 LNHDA and CDR2 SQIVND come from the germline V gene (reference sequence). The CDR3 contains 17 residues. The full variable domain, its missing parts supplied by reference TRBV19 and TRBJ2-5, is DGGITQSPKYLFRKEGQNVTLSCEQNLNHDAMYWYRQDPGQGLRLIYYSQIVNDFQKGDIAEGYSVSREKKESFPLTVTSAQKNPTAFYLCASSIVRGLAGEETQYFGPGTRLLVL.

This CDR3 is CASSRLPGGDTEAFF. In DNA, the CDR3 is TGCGCCAGCAGCCGCTTGCCAGGAGGGGACACTGAAGCTTTCTTT. V usage is TRBV5-1 and J usage is TRBJ1-1; maybe TRBD1 (5 bases). Trimming left V 4 bases short and J 3 bases short, with 16 bases between. CDR1 is SGHRS, CDR2 YFSETQ, per germline. The CDR3 has 15 residues.

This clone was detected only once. CDR3 coding DNA: TGCGCCAGCAGTGAGACGATGCCGCTATCGGGGTATGGCTACACCTTC. Amino acids: CASSETMPLSGYGYTF. V usage is TRBV10-2 and J usage is TRBJ1-2; D not certain. The CDR3 has 16 residues. Per germline, CDR1 WSHSY and CDR2 SAAADI. V was trimmed by 2 bases and J by 5 bases, leaving 18 bases between them.

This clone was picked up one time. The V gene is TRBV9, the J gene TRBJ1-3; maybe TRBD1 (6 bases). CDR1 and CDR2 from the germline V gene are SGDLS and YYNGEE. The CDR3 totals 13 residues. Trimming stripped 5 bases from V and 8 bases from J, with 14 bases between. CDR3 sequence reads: CASSKSGAYTIYF. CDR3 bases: TGTGCCAGCAGTAAGTCAGGGGCTTACACCATATATTTT.

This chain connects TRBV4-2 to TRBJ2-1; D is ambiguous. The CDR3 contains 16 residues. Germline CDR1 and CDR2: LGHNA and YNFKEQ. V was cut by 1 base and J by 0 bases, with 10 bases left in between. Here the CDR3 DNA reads TGTGCCAGCAGCCAAGCTCACATGCTCTCCTACAATGAGCAGTTCTTC. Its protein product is CASSQAHMLSYNEQFF.

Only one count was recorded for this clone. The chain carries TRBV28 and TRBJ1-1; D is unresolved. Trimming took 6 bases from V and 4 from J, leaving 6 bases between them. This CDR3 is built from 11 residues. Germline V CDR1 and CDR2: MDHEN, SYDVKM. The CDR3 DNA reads TGTGCCAGCAGGGCTAGCACTGAAGCTTTCTTT. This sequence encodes CASRASTEAFF.

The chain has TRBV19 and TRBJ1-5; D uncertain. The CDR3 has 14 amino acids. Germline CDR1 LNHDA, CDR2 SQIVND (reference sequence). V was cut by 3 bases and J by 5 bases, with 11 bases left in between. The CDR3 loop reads CASSIWGEDQPQHF. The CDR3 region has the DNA TGTGCCAGTAGTATTTGGGGAGAGGATCAGCCCCAGCATTTT.

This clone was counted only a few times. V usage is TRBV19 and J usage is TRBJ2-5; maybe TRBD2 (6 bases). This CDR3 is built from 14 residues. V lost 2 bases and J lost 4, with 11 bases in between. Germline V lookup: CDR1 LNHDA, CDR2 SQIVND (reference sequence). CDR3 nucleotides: TGTGCCAGTAGTATAAGAGGAGGGGCAGAGACCCAGTACTTC. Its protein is CASSIRGGAETQYF.

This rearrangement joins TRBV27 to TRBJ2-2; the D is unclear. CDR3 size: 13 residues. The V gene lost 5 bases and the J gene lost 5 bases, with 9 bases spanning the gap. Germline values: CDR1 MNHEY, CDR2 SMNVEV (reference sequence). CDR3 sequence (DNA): TGTGCCAGCAGTAAATTTATAACCGGGGAGCTGTTTTTT. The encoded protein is CASSKFITGELFF.

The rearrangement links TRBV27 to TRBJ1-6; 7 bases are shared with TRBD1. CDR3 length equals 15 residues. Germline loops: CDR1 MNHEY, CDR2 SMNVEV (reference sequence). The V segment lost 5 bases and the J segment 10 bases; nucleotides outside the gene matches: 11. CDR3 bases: TGTGCCAGCAGTACACCAGGGGGTGCTGCGTCACCCCTCCACTTT. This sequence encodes CASSTPGGAASPLHF.

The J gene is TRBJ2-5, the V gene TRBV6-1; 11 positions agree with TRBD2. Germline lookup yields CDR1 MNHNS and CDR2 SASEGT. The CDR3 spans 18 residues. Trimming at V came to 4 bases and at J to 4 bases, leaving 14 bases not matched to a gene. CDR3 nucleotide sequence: TGTGCCAGCAGTGCACCGGGACTAGCGGTATTGGGGTCAGAGACCCAGTACTTC. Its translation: CASSAPGLAVLGSETQYF.

CDR3 coding DNA: TGTGCCAGCTCACCTCAGACAGAGAACACTGAAGCTTTCTTT. Translating gives CASSPQTENTEAFF. The rearrangement uses TRBV18 and TRBJ1-1; a weak D match, TRBD1 (5 bases). Per the germline V gene, CDR1 is KGHSH and CDR2 is LQKENI. Trimming removed 3 bases from V and 1 base from J, with 9 bases in between. This CDR3 has 14 residues.

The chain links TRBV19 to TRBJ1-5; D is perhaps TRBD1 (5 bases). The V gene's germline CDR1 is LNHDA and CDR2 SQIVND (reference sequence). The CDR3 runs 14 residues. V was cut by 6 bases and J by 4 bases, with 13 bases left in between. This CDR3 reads CASSGQMWNQPQHF. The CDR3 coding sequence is TGTGCCAGTAGCGGACAAATGTGGAATCAGCCCCAGCATTTT.

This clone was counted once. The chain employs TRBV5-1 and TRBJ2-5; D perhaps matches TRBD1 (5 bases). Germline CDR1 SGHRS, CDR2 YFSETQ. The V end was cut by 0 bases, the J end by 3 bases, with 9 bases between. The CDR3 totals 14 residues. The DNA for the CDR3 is TGCGCCAGCAGCTTGGCGGTAGGGGAAGAGACCCAGTACTTC. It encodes CASSLAVGEETQYF.

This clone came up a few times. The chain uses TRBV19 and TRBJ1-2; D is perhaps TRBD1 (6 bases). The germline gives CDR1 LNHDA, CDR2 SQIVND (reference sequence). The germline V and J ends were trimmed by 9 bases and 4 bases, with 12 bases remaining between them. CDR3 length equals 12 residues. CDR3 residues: CASRTDIYGYTF. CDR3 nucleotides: TGTGCCAGCCGGACAGACATCTATGGCTACACCTTC.

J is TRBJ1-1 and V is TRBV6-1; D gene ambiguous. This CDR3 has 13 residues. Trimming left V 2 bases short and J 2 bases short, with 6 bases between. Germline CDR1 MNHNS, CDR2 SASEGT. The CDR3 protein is CASSEQENTEAFF. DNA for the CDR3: TGTGCCAGCAGTGAACAGGAAAACACTGAAGCTTTCTTT.

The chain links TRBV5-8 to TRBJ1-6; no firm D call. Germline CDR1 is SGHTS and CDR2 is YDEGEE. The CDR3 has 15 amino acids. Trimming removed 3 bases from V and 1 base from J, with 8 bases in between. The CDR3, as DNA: TGTGCCAGCAGCTCCGCGGTGTCCTATAATTCACCCCTCCACTTT. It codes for CASSSAVSYNSPLHF.

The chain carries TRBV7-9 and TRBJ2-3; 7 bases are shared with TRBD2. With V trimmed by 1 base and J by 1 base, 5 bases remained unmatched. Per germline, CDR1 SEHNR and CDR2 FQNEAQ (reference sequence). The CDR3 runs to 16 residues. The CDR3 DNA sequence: TGTGCCAGCAGCTTAGAAGGCGGGGGACGCACAGATACGCAGTATTTT. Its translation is CASSLEGGGRTDTQYF.

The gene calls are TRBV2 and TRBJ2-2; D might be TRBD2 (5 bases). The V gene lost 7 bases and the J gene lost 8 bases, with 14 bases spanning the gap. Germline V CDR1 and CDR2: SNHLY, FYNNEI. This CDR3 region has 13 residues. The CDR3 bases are TGTGCCAGCACCTCGGACCAGCGGGGGGAGCTGTTTTTT. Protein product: CASTSDQRGELFF.

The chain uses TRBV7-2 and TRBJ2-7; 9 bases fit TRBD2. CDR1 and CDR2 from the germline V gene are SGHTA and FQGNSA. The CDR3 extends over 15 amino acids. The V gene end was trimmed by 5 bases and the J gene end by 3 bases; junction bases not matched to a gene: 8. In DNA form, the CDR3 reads TGTGCCAGCAGCCGCCGGGTAGCGGGGGACTACGAGCAGTACTTC. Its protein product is CASSRRVAGDYEQYF.

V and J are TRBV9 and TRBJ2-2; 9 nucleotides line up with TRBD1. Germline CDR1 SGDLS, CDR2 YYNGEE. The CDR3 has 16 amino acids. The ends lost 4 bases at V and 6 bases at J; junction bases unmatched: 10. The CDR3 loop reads CASSPHGQGRAGELFF. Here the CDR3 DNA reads TGTGCCAGCAGCCCTCATGGACAGGGGAGAGCCGGGGAGCTGTTTTTT. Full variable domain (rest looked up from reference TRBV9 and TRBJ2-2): DSGVTQTPKHLITATGQRVTLRCSPRSGDLSVYWYQQSLDQGLQFLIQYYNGEERAKGNILERFSAQQFPDLHSELNLSSLELGDSALYFCASSPHGQGRAGELFFGEGSRLTVL.

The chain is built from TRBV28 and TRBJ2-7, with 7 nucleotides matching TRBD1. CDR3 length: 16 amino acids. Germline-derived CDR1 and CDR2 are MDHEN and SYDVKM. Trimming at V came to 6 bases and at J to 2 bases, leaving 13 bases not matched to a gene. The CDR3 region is CASSPPGTGAAYEQYF. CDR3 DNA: TGTGCCAGCAGCCCCCCCGGTACAGGGGCGGCCTACGAGCAGTACTTC.

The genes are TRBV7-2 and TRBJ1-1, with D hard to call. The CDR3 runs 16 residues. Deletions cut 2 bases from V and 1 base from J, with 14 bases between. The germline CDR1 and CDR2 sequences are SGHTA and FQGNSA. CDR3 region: CASSLLTSDWNTEAFF. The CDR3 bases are TGTGCCAGCAGCTTACTTACGTCAGATTGGAACACTGAAGCTTTCTTT.

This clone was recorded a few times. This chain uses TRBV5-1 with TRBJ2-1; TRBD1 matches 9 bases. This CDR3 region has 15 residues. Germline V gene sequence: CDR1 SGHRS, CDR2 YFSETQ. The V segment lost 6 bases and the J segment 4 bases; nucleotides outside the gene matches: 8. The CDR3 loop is CASNDQGQGYNEQFF. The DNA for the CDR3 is TGCGCCAGCAACGACCAGGGACAGGGATACAATGAGCAGTTCTTC.

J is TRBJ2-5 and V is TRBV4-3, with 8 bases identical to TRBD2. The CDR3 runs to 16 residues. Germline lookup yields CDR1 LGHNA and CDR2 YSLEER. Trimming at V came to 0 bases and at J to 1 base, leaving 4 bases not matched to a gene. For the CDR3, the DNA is TGCGCCAGCAGCCAAGACGGCAGCGGGAGCCAAGAGACCCAGTACTTC. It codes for CASSQDGSGSQETQYF.